This is a list of T cell receptor beta chains from one sample in a study of early T cells in non-severe SARS-CoV-2 infection. TCRdb called the 5' RACE reads again in MiXCR, with one record for every CDR3 protein. This table holds 55,000 to 80,000 distinct CDR3 sequences, roughly 10% found once. The material sequenced was whole blood. The receptors here all came from an adult who was a healthcare worker with PCR-confirmed SARS-CoV-2 infection or an uninfected control (not recorded which). Each CDR3 is given with its conserved first and last residue. The D gene is left open where the match is weak. The size field is filled for only some rows; it gives once, few, many or a size class.

d_gene	v_gene	abundance	j_gene	CDR3nt	CDR3aa
TRBD1	TRBV7-9	-	TRBJ2-7	TGTGCCAGCAGTTTGACAGGGGGCAGTGAGCAGTACTTC	CASSLTGGSEQYF
TRBD2	TRBV10-3	few	TRBJ2-7	TGTGCCATCACATCAGGGACTAACCTCGAGCAGTACTTC	CAITSGTNLEQYF
TRBD2	TRBV5-1	-	TRBJ2-7	TGCGCCAGCAGCTTGGGGCTAGCGGGATCGGCGAACGAGCAGTACTTC	CASSLGLAGSANEQYF
TRBD1	TRBV9	many	TRBJ1-1	TGTGCCAGCAGCGTCACAGGGGGCACTGAAGCTTTCTTT	CASSVTGGTEAFF
-	TRBV29-1	many	TRBJ2-3	TGCAGCGTTGAAGGTAGCACAGATACGCAGTATTTT	CSVEGSTDTQYF
-	TRBV30	many	TRBJ2-2	TGTGCCTGGAGGCCACCATCGGGGGCGAGGAACACCGGGGAGCTGTTTTTT	CAWRPPSGARNTGELFF
-	TRBV29-1	many	TRBJ1-1	TGCAGCGTTGAAGCTGGGTTCAACACTGAAGCTTTCTTT	CSVEAGFNTEAFF
TRBD2	TRBV12-3/TRBV12-4	few	TRBJ2-1	TGTGCCAGCTCCCCCCTGGTCCAGGGACTAGCGGTCAATGAGCAGTTCTTC	CASSPLVQGLAVNEQFF
-	TRBV6-5	-	TRBJ1-5	TGTGCCAGCAGTCGGACCTTTAATCAGCCCCAGCATTTT	CASSRTFNQPQHF
-	TRBV12-3/TRBV12-4	-	TRBJ1-5	TGTGCCAGCAGTTCGGCAGGGGGCAATCAGCCCCAGCATTTT	CASSSAGGNQPQHF
-	TRBV19	-	TRBJ2-5	TGTGCCAGTAGTATAGTGGTGGGAGGATACCAAGAGACCCAGTACTTC	CASSIVVGGYQETQYF
TRBD2	TRBV7-6	many	TRBJ2-2	TGTGCCAGCAGCTTAGGCACGGCCCGACTAGCGGGAGACCGAGGGGAGCTGTTTTTT	CASSLGTARLAGDRGELFF
-	TRBV11-2	few	TRBJ2-1	TGTGCCAGCAGAACTTTCGGGACTCCTCACAATGAGCAGTTCTTC	CASRTFGTPHNEQFF
-	TRBV29-1	many	TRBJ2-1	TGCGGCGGCCGGGGACCCATTGAGCAGTTCTTC	CGGRGPIEQFF
-	TRBV6-6	many	TRBJ2-1	TGTGCCAGCAGTTGGCGACAGGTAGCTATTAATGAGCAGTTCTTC	CASSWRQVAINEQFF
-	TRBV4-1	many	TRBJ2-7	TGCGCCAGCAGCCAAGACGGGCGGAGAAGCTCCTACGAGCAGTACTTC	CASSQDGRRSSYEQYF
TRBD1	TRBV14	few	TRBJ1-2	TGTGCCAGCAGCCCCGCCGGACAGGGGCTCTATGGCTACACCTTC	CASSPAGQGLYGYTF
-	TRBV27	many	TRBJ2-1	TGTGCCAGCAGTTTCGGGCGGCTCTATGAGCAGTTCTTC	CASSFGRLYEQFF
-	TRBV7-2	-	TRBJ2-7	TGTGCCTGCAGCCGGGCAGGTGGGCAGTTCTACGAGCAGTACTTC	CACSRAGGQFYEQYF
-	TRBV30	few	TRBJ2-3	TGTGCCTGGAGTCGGGAAATCCGGGATACGCAGTATTTT	CAWSREIRDTQYF
-	TRBV21-1	few	TRBJ2-7	TGTGCCAGCAGCAAAGCCTTCGGCAGGGCCGTGGCCTACGAGCAGTACTTC	CASSKAFGRAVAYEQYF
-	TRBV7-6	few	TRBJ1-6	TGTGCCAGCAGCTTCGGTCAGGGATTATCCTATAATTCACCCCTCCACTTT	CASSFGQGLSYNSPLHF
-	TRBV3-1	many	TRBJ2-5	TGTGCCAGCAGCCGAGGGGGGGGAGAGAAGACCCAGTACTTC	CASSRGGGEKTQYF
TRBD2	TRBV20-1	many	TRBJ2-2	TGCAGTGCTGGGACTAGCGGGGGATACACCGGGGAGCTGTTTTTT	CSAGTSGGYTGELFF
-	TRBV29-1	-	TRBJ2-2	TGCAGCGTTCTGGCGGGAAACACCGGGGAGCTGTTTTTT	CSVLAGNTGELFF
TRBD2	TRBV9	-	TRBJ2-3	TGTGCCAGCAGCGCCCCGGCGGTAGCGGGGGGGCGGAGTACGCAGTATTTT	CASSAPAVAGGRSTQYF
-	TRBV5-1	many	TRBJ2-7	TGCGCCAGCAGCTTGGGACAAAGCGCCGAGCAGTACTTC	CASSLGQSAEQYF
-	TRBV4-1	few	TRBJ2-3	TGCGCCAGCAGCCAAAGGAGGGTCACAGATACGCAGTATTTT	CASSQRRVTDTQYF
-	TRBV19	once	TRBJ2-7	TGTGCCAGTAGCAAAGGGACGGGCACCTACGAGCAGTACTTC	CASSKGTGTYEQYF
-	TRBV20-1	-	TRBJ1-5	TGCAGTGCTGCCTCCTCCAATCAGCCCCAGCATTTT	CSAASSNQPQHF
-	TRBV21-1	many	TRBJ2-7	TGTGCCAGCAGCTCGCCCTACGAGCAGTACTTC	CASSSPYEQYF